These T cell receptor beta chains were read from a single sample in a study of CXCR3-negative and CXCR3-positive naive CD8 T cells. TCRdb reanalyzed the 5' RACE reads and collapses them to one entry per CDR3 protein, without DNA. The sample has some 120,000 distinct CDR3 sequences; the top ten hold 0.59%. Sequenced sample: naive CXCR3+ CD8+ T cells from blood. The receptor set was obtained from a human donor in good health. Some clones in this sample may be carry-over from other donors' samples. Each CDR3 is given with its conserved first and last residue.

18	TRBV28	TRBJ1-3	CASSLRDRALFSGNTIYF
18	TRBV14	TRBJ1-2	CASSPKKGAGWSVFRYTF
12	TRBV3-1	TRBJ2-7	CASSPGGYEQYF
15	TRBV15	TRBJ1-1	CATSRVARGDTEAFF
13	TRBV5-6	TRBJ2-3	CASSLTAGDTQYF
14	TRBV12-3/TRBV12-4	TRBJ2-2	CASVLGLVTGELFF
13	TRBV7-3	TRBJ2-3	CASSLNSMDTQYF
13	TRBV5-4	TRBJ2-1	CASSPGRDNEQFF
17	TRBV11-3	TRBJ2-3	CASSLEVGRGVKDTQYF
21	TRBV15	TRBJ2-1	CAISQIPSADPGQGFRNEQFF
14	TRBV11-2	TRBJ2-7	CASSLAGQGGEQYF
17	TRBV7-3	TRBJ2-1	CASSLPYRVSGYNEQFF
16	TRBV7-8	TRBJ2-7	CASSLFPGGGSYEQYF
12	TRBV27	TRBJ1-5	CASSFPGQPQHF
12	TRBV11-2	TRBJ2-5	CASSPAADELGF
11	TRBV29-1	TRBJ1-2	CSVEAGPRYTF
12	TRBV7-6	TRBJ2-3	CASSLDGDTQYF
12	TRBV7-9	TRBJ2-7	CASSLPGFEQYF
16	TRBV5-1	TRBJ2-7	CASSLAGGQDSYEQYF
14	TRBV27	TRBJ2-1	CASRGGSSYNEQFF
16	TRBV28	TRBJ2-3	CASTLRASGNTDTQYF
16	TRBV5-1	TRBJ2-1	CASSLAETGVDNEQFF
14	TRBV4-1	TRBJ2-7	CASSQESEGDEQYF
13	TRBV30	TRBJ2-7	CAWSVGGSNEQYF
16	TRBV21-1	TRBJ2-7	CASSPSPGVGSYEQYF
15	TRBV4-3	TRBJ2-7	CASSQGQGGAYEQYF
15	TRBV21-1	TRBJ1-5	CASTKPARSNQPQHF
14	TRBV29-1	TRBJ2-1	CSVEGWGSYNEQFF
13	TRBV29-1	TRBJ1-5	CSVGQEAGQPQHF
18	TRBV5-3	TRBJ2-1	CARSIREWGLPFYNEQFF
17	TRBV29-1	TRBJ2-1	CSVAQKHLAGGSNEQFF
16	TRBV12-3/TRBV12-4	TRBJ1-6	CASSPPPDGVGSPLHF
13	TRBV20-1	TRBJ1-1	CSALFGEVTEAFF
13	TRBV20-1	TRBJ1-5	CSANVGRGQPQHF